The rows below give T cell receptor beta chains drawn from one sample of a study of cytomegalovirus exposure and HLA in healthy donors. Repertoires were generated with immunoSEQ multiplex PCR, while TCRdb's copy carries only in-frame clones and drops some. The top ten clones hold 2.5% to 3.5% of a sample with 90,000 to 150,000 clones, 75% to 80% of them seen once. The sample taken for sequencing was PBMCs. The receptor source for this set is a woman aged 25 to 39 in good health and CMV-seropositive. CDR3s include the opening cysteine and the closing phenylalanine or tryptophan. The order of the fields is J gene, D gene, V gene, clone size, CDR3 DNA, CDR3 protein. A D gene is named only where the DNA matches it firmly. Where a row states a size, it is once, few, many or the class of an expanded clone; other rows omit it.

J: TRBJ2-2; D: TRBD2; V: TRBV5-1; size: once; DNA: TGCGCCAGCAGCCATACTAGCGGGGGGGCCGCAACCGGGGAGCTGTTTTTT; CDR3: CASSHTSGGAATGELFF
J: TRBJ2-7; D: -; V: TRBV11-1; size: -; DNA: TGTGCCAGCAGCTTTCCCAGCGGCTCCTACGAGCAGTACTTC; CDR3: CASSFPSGSYEQYF
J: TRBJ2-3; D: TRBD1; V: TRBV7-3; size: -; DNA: TGTGCCAGCAGCTTAGGGGACAGGGACACAGATACGCAGTATTTT; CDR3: CASSLGDRDTDTQYF
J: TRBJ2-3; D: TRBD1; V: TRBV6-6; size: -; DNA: TGTGCCAGCAGTTACCAGGGGGCGGTAGGAAATACGCAGTATTTT; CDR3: CASSYQGAVGNTQYF
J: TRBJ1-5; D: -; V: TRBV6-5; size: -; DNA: TGTGCCAGCAGAGGGGTTAGCAATCAGCCCCAGCATTTT; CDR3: CASRGVSNQPQHF
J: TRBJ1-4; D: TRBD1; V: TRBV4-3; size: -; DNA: TGCGCCAGCAGCCGATCGGACAGGGGTGATGAAAAACTGTTTTTT; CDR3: CASSRSDRGDEKLFF
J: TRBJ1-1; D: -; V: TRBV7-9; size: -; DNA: TGTGCCAGCAGCCTAGGAGGAGGCGACACTGAAGCTTTCTTT; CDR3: CASSLGGGDTEAFF
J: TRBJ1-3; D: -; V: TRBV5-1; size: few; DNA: TGCGCCAGCAGCCCCCCAGATCCTCTTGGAAACACCATATATTTT; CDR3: CASSPPDPLGNTIYF
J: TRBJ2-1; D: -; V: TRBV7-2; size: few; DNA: TGTGCCAGCAGCTTAGATCAGGGTACAAGAAAGCAGTTCTTC; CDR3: CASSLDQGTRKQFF
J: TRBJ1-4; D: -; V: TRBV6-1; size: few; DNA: TGTGCCAGCAGTGAATTGGCGCGGCTTAATGAAAAACTGTTTTTT; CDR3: CASSELARLNEKLFF
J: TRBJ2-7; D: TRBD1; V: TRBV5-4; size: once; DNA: TGTGCCAGCAGCAATCCGGGACAGGGCTTCAAGGAGCAGTACTTC; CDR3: CASSNPGQGFKEQYF
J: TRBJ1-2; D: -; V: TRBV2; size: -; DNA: TGTGCCAGCAGTGAGTCGGGAATCTATGGCTACACCTTC; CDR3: CASSESGIYGYTF
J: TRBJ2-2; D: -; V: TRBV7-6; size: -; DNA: TGTGCCAGCAGCCCACCCACAGGGAGGAACACCGGGGAGCTGTTTTTT; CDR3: CASSPPTGRNTGELFF
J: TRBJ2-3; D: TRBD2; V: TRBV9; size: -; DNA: TGTGCCAGCAGCCCCCGGTCTAGCGGCCTACTCAGGGATACGCAGTATTTT; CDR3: CASSPRSSGLLRDTQYF
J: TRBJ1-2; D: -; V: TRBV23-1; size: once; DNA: TGCGCCAGCAGTCAATTGGGGGGACCTTTCGTCGCAGGCTACACCTTC; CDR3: CASSQLGGPFVAGYTF
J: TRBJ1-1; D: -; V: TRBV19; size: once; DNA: TGTGCCAGTAGTGCCTCGGGGAACACTGAAGCTTTCTTT; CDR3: CASSASGNTEAFF
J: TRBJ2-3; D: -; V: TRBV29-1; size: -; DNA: TGCAGCGTTGAACTACGACAGGGAGGAGATACGCAGTATTTT; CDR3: CSVELRQGGDTQYF
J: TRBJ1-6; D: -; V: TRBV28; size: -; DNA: TGTGCCAGCGGCGGGCGTCGGACTCAACGGAGGGCCCTCCACTTT; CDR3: CASGGRRTQRRALHF
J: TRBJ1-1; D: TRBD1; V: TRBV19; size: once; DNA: TGTGCCAGCCGGCGACAGGGGGCTCCGAACACTGAAGCTTTCTTT; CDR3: CASRRQGAPNTEAFF
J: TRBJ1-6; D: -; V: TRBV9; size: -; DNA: TGTGCCAGCAGCGTAGAGGCAGGGGCTTCCTATAATTCACCCCTCCACTTT; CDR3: CASSVEAGASYNSPLHF
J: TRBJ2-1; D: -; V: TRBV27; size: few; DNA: TGTGCCAGCAGTTTAGGTGCTGAGTACAATGAGCAGTTCTTC; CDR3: CASSLGAEYNEQFF